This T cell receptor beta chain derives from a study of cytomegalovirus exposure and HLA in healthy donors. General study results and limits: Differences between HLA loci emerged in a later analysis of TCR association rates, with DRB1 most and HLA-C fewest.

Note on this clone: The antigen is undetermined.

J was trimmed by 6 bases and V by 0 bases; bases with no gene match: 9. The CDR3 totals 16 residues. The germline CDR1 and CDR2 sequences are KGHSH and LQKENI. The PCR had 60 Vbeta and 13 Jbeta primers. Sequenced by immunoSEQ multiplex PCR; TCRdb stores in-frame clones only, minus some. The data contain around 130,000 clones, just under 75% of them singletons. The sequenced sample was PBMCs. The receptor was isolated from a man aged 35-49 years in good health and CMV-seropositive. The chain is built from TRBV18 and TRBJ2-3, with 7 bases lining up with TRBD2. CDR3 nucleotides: TGTGCCAGCTCACCACCGGGGACTACCCGTCCCGATACGCAGTATTTT. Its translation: CASSPPGTTRPDTQYF.